This T cell receptor (beta chain) was identified during a study of T cell responses to AZD1222 COVID-19 vaccine. With regard to this clone: Its target is not known.

Points from the study as a whole: Donors skewed white British and female; clonal diversity was possibly underestimated. Close to half of all spike-specific TCRs reportedly target regions of the variants that are unmutated. Repertoire samples came only from after the peak T cell response. Two AZD1222 doses significantly raised spike-specific TCR breadth and depth over controls.

The CDR3 runs to 16 residues. Germline CDR1 is LGHNA and CDR2 is YNFKEQ. V dropped 2 bases and J dropped 1; count of bases not matched to a gene: 5. This table comes from immunoSEQ multiplex PCR, and its TCRdb copy is limited to in-frame clones, with some not included. The sample records about 150,000 clones, about nine tenths being singletons. This TCR was sampled from an adult in good health. The sample consisted of peripheral blood, taken on day 0 of AZD1222 vaccination. The V and J genes are TRBV4-2 and TRBJ1-1; 9 bases fit TRBD1. As DNA, the CDR3 is TGTGCCAGCAGCCAACCGACAGGGGGTGCGAACACTGAAGCTTTCTTT. This translates into CASSQPTGGANTEAFF.